The rows below give T cell receptor beta chains drawn from one sample of a study of blood T cell repertoires in COVID-19. Sequencing was performed with immunoSEQ multiplex PCR; in TCRdb, only in-frame clones are kept and a portion is missing. Of roughly 320,000 clones listed, 85% are singletons. The specimen sequenced was peripheral blood. Source of these receptors: a human donor in a cohort sampled during active COVID-19. Each CDR3 is given with its conserved first and last residue. A D gene is named only where the DNA matches it firmly. Clone size appears in some rows only: once, few, many, or a class for an expanded clone.

>TRBJ1-2|-|once|TRBV6-5|13
TGTGCCAGCAGGCCTCCAGGGAACTATGGCTACACCTTC
CASRPPGNYGYTF
>TRBJ1-4|TRBD1|once|TRBV6-5|15
TGTGCCAGCAGTCGCCGACAGGGAGCTACCGAAAAACTGTTTTTT
CASSRRQGATEKLFF
>TRBJ1-2|TRBD1|-|TRBV6-5|15
TGTGCCAGCAGTTCCTTAGGGGGCTCTAACTATGGCTACACCTTC
CASSSLGGSNYGYTF
>TRBJ1-6|-|-|TRBV28|16
TGTGCCAGCAGTTTAGGGCGAAGGTCCTATAATTCACCCCTCCACTTT
CASSLGRRSYNSPLHF
>TRBJ1-5|TRBD1|-|TRBV2|14
TGTGCCAGCACCCCGGACAGGGGGGATCAGCCCCAGCATTTT
CASTPDRGDQPQHF
>TRBJ1-5|-|-|TRBV10-3|15
TGTGCCATCAGTGAGTCAGGGACAAGGGATCAGCCCCAGCATTTT
CAISESGTRDQPQHF
>TRBJ1-1|-|-|TRBV5-4|14
TGTGCCAGCAGCTTCGGCAGGGCGAACACTGAAGCTTTCTTT
CASSFGRANTEAFF
>TRBJ2-7|-|-|TRBV5-1|14
TGCGCCAGCAGCTTGACCCGCAGGGGCAACGAGCAGTACTTC
CASSLTRRGNEQYF
>TRBJ2-7|TRBD1|-|TRBV24-1|15
TGTGCCACCAGTGACCCCCGGACAGGGGCCTACGAGCAGTACTTC
CATSDPRTGAYEQYF
>TRBJ1-2|TRBD1|once|TRBV4-2|13
TGTGCCAGCAGACCGACAGGGTCAGGTGGCTACACCTTC
CASRPTGSGGYTF
>TRBJ2-1|TRBD2|-|TRBV3-1/TRBV3-2|15
TGTGCCAGCAGCCAGGGGACTAGCTCCTACAATGAGCAGTTCTTC
CASSQGTSSYNEQFF
>TRBJ1-6|-|few|TRBV2|14
TGTGCCAGCAGTGTGGGGGGGAGGGATTCACCCCTCCACTTT
CASSVGGRDSPLHF
>TRBJ2-2|-|-|TRBV18|15
TGTGCCAGCTCATGGACAGAAACGAACACCGGGGAGCTGTTTTTT
CASSWTETNTGELFF
>TRBJ1-2|-|-|TRBV5-5|15
TGTGCCAGCAGCTTGGAGGTACCGGGATACTATGGCTACACCTTC
CASSLEVPGYYGYTF